This TCR beta chain was identified in a study of blood T cell repertoires in COVID-19. This CDR3 is 15 amino acids long. Per germline, CDR1 SGHTS and CDR2 YDEGEE. Trimming left V 7 bases short and J 7 bases short, with 23 bases between. TCRdb keeps only in-frame clones here, not all; method: immunoSEQ multiplex PCR. The sample contains about 140,000 clones, just over 85% of which appear only once. This clone was seen only a few times. The genes are TRBV5-8 and TRBJ1-2, with unresolved D. The clonotype originates from a woman between 55 and 75 years old with acute or convalescent COVID-19. Sequencing was carried out using peripheral blood. The CDR3 here is CASGAEGGKRGGYTF. The CDR3 DNA follows: TGTGCCAGCGGTGCAGAAGGTGGAAAGCGAGGTGGCTACACCTTC.